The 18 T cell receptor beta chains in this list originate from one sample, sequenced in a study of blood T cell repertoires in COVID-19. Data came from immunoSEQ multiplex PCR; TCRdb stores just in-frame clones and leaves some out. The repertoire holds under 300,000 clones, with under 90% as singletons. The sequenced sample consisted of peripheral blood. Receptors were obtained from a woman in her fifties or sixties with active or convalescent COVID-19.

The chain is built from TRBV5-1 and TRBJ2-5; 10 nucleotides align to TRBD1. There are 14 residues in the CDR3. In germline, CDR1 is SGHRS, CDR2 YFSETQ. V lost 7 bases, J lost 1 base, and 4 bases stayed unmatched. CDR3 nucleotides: TGCGCCAGCCGACAGGGGGCACTCCAAGAGACCCAGTACTTC. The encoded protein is CASRQGALQETQYF.

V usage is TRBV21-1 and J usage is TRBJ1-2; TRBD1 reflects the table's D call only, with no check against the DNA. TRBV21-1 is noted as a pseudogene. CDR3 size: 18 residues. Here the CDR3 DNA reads TGTGCCAGCAGCAAAGGGGTGGGACAGGGGGTCACTAACTATGGCTACACCTTC. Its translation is CASSKGVGQGVTNYGYTF.

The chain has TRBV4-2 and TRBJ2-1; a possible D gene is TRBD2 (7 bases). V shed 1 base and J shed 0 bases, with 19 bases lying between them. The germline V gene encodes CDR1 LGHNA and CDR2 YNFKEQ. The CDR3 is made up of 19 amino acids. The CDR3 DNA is TGTGCCAGCAGCCAAGGGGCAGCGGGACAATTCAGCTCCTACAATGAGCAGTTCTTC. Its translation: CASSQGAAGQFSSYNEQFF.

The CDR3 protein is CASSYSTGQRNSPLHF. CDR3 in DNA: TGTGCCAGCAGTTACTCGACAGGGCAAAGAAATTCACCCCTCCACTTT. The rearrangement links TRBV6-2 or TRBV6-3 to TRBJ1-6, with TRBD1 identical over 7 bases. The CDR3 loop spans 16 amino acids. CDR1 is MNHEY, CDR2 SVGEGT, per germline. After removal of 0 bases from V and 7 bases from J, the junction contained 6 bases not matched to a gene.

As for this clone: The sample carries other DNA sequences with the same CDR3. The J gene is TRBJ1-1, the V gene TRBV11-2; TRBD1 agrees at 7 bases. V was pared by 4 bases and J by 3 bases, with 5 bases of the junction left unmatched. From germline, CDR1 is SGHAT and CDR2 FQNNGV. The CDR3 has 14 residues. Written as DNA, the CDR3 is TGTGCCAGCAGCTCCCCGACAGGGTACACTGAAGCTTTCTTT. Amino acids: CASSSPTGYTEAFF.

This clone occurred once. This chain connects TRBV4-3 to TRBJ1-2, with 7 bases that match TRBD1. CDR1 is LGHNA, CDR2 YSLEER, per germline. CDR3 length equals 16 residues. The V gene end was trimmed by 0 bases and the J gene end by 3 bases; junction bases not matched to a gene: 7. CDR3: CASSQDSRQGYYGYTF. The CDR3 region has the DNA TGCGCCAGCAGCCAAGATTCACGACAGGGATACTATGGCTACACCTTC.

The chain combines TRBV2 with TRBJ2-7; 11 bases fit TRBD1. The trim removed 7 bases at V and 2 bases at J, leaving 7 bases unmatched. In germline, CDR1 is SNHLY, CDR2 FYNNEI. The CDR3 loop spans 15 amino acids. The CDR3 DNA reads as TGTGCCAGCACACTGGACAGGGGGCGCCCCTACGAGCAGTACTTC. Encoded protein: CASTLDRGRPYEQYF.

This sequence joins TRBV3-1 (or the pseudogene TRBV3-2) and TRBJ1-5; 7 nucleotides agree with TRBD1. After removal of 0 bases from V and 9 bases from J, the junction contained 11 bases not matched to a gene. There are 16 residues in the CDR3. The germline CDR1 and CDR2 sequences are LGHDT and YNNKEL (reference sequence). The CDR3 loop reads CASSQETQGLGAPQHF. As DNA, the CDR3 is TGTGCCAGCAGCCAAGAAACACAGGGGCTTGGTGCGCCCCAGCATTTT.

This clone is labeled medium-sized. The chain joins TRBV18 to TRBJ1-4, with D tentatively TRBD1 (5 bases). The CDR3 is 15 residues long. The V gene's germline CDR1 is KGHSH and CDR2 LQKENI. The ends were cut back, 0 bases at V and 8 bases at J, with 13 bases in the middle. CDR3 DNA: TGTGCCAGCTCACCACCGGAGGGGCCGGTAGAAAAACTGTTTTTT. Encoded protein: CASSPPEGPVEKLFF.

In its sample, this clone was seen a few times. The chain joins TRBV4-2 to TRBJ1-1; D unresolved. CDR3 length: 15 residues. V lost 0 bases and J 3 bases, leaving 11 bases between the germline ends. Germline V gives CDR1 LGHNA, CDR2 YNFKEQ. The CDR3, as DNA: TGTGCCAGCAGCCAAGAGATAATGCGGGACACTGAAGCTTTCTTT. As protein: CASSQEIMRDTEAFF.

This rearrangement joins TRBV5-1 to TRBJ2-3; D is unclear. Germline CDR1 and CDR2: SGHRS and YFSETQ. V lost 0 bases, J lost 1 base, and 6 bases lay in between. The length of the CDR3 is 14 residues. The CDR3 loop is CASSLGAGTDTQYF. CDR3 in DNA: TGCGCCAGCAGCTTGGGGGCCGGCACAGATACGCAGTATTTT.

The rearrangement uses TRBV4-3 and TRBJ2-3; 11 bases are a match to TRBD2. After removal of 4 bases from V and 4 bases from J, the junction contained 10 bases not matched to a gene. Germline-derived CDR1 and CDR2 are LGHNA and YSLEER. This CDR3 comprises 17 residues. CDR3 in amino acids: CASSPLPTSGIADTQYF. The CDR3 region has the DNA TGCGCCAGCAGCCCGCTGCCGACTAGCGGGATCGCAGATACGCAGTATTTT.

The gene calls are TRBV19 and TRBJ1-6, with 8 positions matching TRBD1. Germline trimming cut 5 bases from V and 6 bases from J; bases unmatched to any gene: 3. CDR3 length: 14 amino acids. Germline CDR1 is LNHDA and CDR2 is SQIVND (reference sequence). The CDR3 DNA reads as TGTGCCAGTAGTTCGACAGGGGCTAATTCACCCCTCCACTTT. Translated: CASSSTGANSPLHF. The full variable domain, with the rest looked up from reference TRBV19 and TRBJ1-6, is DGGITQSPKYLFRKEGQNVTLSCEQNLNHDAMYWYRQDPGQGLRLIYYSQIVNDFQKGDIAEGYSVSREKKESFPLTVTSAQKNPTAFYLCASSSTGANSPLHFGNGTRLTVT.

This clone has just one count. CDR3 DNA: TGTGCCAGCAGCATACTAGCGGTGGGCACCTACGAGCAGTACTTC. As protein: CASSILAVGTYEQYF. The chain employs TRBV2 and TRBJ2-7, with 8 bases lining up with TRBD2. The CDR3 is made up of 15 amino acids. Germline V CDR1 and CDR2: SNHLY, FYNNEI. The ends lost 6 bases at V and 2 bases at J; junction bases unmatched: 9. The entire variable domain, with the rest obtained from reference TRBV2 and TRBJ2-7, is as follows: EPEVTQTPSHQVTQMGQEVILRCVPISNHLYFYWYRQILGQKVEFLVSFYNNEISEKSEIFDDQFSVERPDGSNFTLKIRSTKLEDSAMYFCASSILAVGTYEQYFGPGTRLTVT.

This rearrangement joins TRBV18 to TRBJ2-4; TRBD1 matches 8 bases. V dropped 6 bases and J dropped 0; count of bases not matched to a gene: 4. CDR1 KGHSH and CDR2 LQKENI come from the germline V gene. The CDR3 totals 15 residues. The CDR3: CASSPDRAAKNIQYF. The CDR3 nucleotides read TGTGCCAGCTCGCCGGACAGGGCAGCCAAAAACATTCAGTACTTC. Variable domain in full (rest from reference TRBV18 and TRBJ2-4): NAGVMQNPRHLVRRRGQEARLRCSPMKGHSHVYWYRQLPEEGLKFMVYLQKENIIDESGMPKERFSAEFPKEGPSILRIQQVVRGDSAAYFCASSPDRAAKNIQYFGAGTRLSVL.

The CDR3 nucleotides are TGTGCCAGCAGCTCGGGGACAAGGGATTCACCCCTCCACTTT. Its translation is CASSSGTRDSPLHF. This chain uses TRBV7-3 with TRBJ1-6, with D perhaps matching TRBD1 (6 bases). Trimming left V 4 bases short and J 8 bases short, with 12 bases between. The CDR3 is 14 amino acids. Germline CDR1 SGHTA, CDR2 FQGTGA.

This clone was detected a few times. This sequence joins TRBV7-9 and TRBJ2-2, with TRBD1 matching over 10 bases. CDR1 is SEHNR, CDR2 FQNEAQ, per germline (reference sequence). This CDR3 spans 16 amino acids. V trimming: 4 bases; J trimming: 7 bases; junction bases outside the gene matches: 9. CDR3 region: CASSSYRDRGGGELFF. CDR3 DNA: TGTGCCAGCAGCTCCTACCGGGACAGGGGCGGCGGGGAGCTGTTTTTT.

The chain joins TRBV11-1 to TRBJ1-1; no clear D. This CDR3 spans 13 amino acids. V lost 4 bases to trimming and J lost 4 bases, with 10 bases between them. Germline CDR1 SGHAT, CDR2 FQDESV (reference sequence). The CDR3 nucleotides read TGTGCCAGCAGCTCCGACAAGGCCACTGAAGCTTTCTTT. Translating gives CASSSDKATEAFF.